These 5 T cell receptor beta chains came from one sample sequenced in a study of T-cell memory formation after mild COVID-19. TCRdb called the 5' RACE reads again in MiXCR, with one record for every CDR3 protein. The sample lists 40,000 to 45,000 distinct CDR3 sequences, more than 9% occurring once. The sequenced material came from PBMCs or a T cell subset sorted from them (not recorded which). The receptors here all came from an adult woman who had mild COVID-19 (a few samples of this study predate the infection). Cell type and time point are not known.

The chain joins TRBV19 to TRBJ1-1; 7 bases fit TRBD1. Germline V lookup: CDR1 LNHDA, CDR2 SQIVND (reference sequence). Trimming removed 6 bases from V and 1 base from J; junction bases left unmatched: 5. This CDR3 spans 14 amino acids. The CDR3 loop is CASRVGQRNTEAFF. CDR3 nucleotides: TGTGCCAGTAGGGTGGGACAGAGGAACACTGAAGCTTTCTTT.

In this sample, this clonotype turned up many times. The chain combines TRBV7-3 with TRBJ2-1, with TRBD1 identical over 9 bases. Germline V CDR1 and CDR2: SGHTA, FQGTGA. The CDR3 covers 16 residues. The V segment lost 5 bases and the J segment 6 bases; nucleotides outside the gene matches: 11. The CDR3: CASSLMTGTGFNEQFF. CDR3 DNA: TGTGCCAGCAGCCTCATGACCGGGACAGGGTTCAATGAGCAGTTCTTC. Based on the CDR3 plus reference TRBV7-3 and TRBJ2-1, the full variable domain is GAGVSQTPSNKVTEKGKYVELRCDPISGHTALYWYRQSLGQGPEFLIYFQGTGAADDSGLPNDRFFAVRPEGSVSTLKIQRTERGDSAVYLCASSLMTGTGFNEQFFGPGTRLTVL.

This chain connects TRBV4-1 to TRBJ1-3; D unresolved. V was pared by 1 base and J by 4 bases, with 5 bases between. The CDR3 totals 13 residues. The germline gives CDR1 MGHRA, CDR2 YSYEKL. CDR3 in DNA: TGCGCCAGCAGCCAAGGTTACGGAAACACCATATATTTT. Translated: CASSQGYGNTIYF.

This clonotype has just a few counts. The chain uses TRBV28 and TRBJ2-1, with a weak D call TRBD2 (5 bases). Trimming shortened V by 6 bases and J by 6 bases, and 21 bases separated the two germline ends. The CDR3 sequence is 16 residues long. CDR1 and CDR2 (germline): MDHEN, SYDVKM. The CDR3 nucleotides are TGTGCCAGCAGCCCATGGACCGGGGAGAAGGGCAATGAGCAGTTCTTC. Translated, it gives CASSPWTGEKGNEQFF.

This clonotype was seen at least ten times. This chain links TRBV7-8 with TRBJ1-6; D perhaps matches TRBD1 (5 bases). The germline V and J ends were trimmed by 0 bases and 7 bases, with 10 bases remaining between them. The germline gives CDR1 SGHVS, CDR2 FQNEAQ. CDR3 length equals 15 residues. The CDR3 region is CASSLAMGLNSPLHF. The CDR3 DNA is TGTGCCAGCAGCTTAGCTATGGGGCTCAATTCACCCCTCCACTTT.